Detailed here is one TCR beta chain. The data were obtained in a study of control samples from healthy donors and cancer patients. The CDR3 contains 14 residues. Germline loops: CDR1 LNHDA, CDR2 SQIVND (reference sequence). Between the trimmed V and J ends, which lost 2 bases and 0 bases, there was a span of 5 bases. Libraries were prepared by immunoSEQ multiplex PCR; TCRdb keeps only in-frame clonotypes and omits some of them. The table includes about 49,000 clones, about 86% detected once. The chain uses TRBV19 and TRBJ1-3; D is unresolved. Sequenced sample: PBMCs. This TCR was sampled from a woman between 50 and 59 years old with lung cancer. In DNA form, the CDR3 reads TGTGCCAGTAGTATACAGATCTCTGGAAACACCATATATTTT. Translation gives CASSIQISGNTIYF.